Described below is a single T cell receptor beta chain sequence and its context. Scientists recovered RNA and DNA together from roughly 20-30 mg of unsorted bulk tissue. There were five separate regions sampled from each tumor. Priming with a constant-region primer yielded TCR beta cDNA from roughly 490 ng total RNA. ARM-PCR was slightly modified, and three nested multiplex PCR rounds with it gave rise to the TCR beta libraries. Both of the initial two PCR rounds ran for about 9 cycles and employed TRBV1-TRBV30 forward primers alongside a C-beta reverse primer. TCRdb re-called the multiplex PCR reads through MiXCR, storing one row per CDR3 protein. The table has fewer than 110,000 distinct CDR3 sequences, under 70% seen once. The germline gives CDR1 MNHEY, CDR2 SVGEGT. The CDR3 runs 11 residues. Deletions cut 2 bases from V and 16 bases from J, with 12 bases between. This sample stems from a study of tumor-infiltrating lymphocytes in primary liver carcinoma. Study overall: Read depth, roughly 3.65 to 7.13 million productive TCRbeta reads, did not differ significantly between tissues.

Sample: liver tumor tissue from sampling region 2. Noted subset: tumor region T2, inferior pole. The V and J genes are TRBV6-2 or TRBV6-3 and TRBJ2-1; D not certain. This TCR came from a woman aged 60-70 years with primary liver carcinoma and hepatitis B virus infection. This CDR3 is CASSYDNEKFF. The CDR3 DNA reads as TGTGCCAGCAGTTACGACAATGAGAAATTCTTC.